This T cell receptor (beta chain) was identified during a study of technical replicates of blood from a few donors. The protocol was immunoSEQ multiplex PCR, while the TCRdb copy is restricted to in-frame clones and leaves out a portion. The sample includes about 17,000 clones, 82% seen only once; the top ten take 10%. V dropped 5 bases and J dropped 8; count of bases not matched to a gene: 12. Looked up from germline, CDR1 is MNHEY and CDR2 is SVGAGI. The CDR3 totals 15 residues. The specimen was PBMCs. The sequence was obtained from a human donor in good health. Some clones in this sample may be carry-over from other donors' samples. The chain is built from TRBV6-5 and TRBJ2-1, with 7 nucleotides matching TRBD2. The CDR3 is CASSRKGGRGDEQFF. Written as DNA, the CDR3 is TGTGCCAGCAGTCGAAAGGGCGGGAGAGGGGATGAGCAGTTCTTC.